The 10 T cell receptor beta chains below were found in one sample sequenced in a study of T cell responses to AZD1222 COVID-19 vaccine. TCRdb's table, derived via immunoSEQ multiplex PCR, lists solely in-frame clones and lacks some. The table includes approximately 130,000 clones, about 93% detected once. The starting material was peripheral blood, obtained on day 0 of AZD1222 vaccination. Every receptor here comes from an adult in good health.

This clone was seen once. The chain combines TRBV5-1 with TRBJ1-4; 7 bases are a match to TRBD1. The CDR3 contains 17 residues. CDR1 SGHRS and CDR2 YFSETQ come from the germline V gene. Trimming took 0 bases from V and 11 from J; bases not matched to a gene: 16. The DNA for the CDR3 is TGCGCCAGCAGCTTGGATGGACAGGTAGCAACTAGGGGGAAACTGTTTTTT. It codes for CASSLDGQVATRGKLFF.

This clone has a single count. This chain connects TRBV6-5 to TRBJ1-6, with D uncertain. Between the trimmed V and J ends, which lost 9 bases and 9 bases, there was a span of 18 bases. The CDR3 totals 14 residues. Germline loops: CDR1 MNHEY, CDR2 SVGAGI. In DNA form, the CDR3 reads TGTGCCAGTTATGACACGGAACGGAGTTCACCCCTCCACTTT. Translating gives CASYDTERSSPLHF.

The chain links TRBV6-5 to TRBJ2-7; unclear D gene. The CDR3 loop spans 13 amino acids. Looked up from germline, CDR1 is MNHEY and CDR2 is SVGAGI. The ends were cut back, 2 bases at V and 2 bases at J, with 7 bases in the middle. The CDR3 loop is CASSYHGPYEQYF. As DNA, the CDR3 is TGTGCCAGCAGTTACCATGGCCCCTACGAGCAGTACTTC.

The chain has TRBV27 and TRBJ1-2; 7 bases fit TRBD1. J lost 4 bases, V lost 3 bases, and 2 bases had no gene match. The CDR3 covers 13 residues. The germline V gene has CDR1 MNHEY and CDR2 SMNVEV (reference sequence). CDR3 bases: TGTGCCAGCAGTTTCCGGACAGGCTATGGCTACACCTTC. Its translation: CASSFRTGYGYTF.

This chain connects TRBV19 to TRBJ2-2; D perhaps matches TRBD2 (6 bases). The V and J ends lost 9 bases and 0 bases respectively, with 11 bases between them. The CDR3 sequence is 14 residues long. Germline CDR1 reads LNHDA; CDR2 reads SQIVND (reference sequence). CDR3 sequence reads: CASRRGANTGELFF. The CDR3 DNA reads as TGTGCCAGCCGGCGGGGCGCGAACACCGGGGAGCTGTTTTTT. The entire variable domain, with the rest obtained from reference TRBV19 and TRBJ2-2, is as follows: DGGITQSPKYLFRKEGQNVTLSCEQNLNHDAMYWYRQDPGQGLRLIYYSQIVNDFQKGDIAEGYSVSREKKESFPLTVTSAQKNPTAFYLCASRRGANTGELFFGEGSRLTVL.

In its sample, this clone was seen once. The chain recombines TRBV3-1 (or the pseudogene TRBV3-2) with TRBJ2-7, with D hard to call. Trimming took off 4 bases at V and 0 bases at J, with 13 bases between the two ends. The CDR3 is 15 residues long. Per germline, CDR1 LGHDT and CDR2 YNNKEL (reference sequence). This CDR3 reads CASSPSLVPSYEQYF. The DNA of the CDR3 is TGTGCCAGCAGCCCCTCCCTAGTGCCCTCCTACGAGCAGTACTTC.

The chain combines TRBV7-3 with TRBJ1-1; D gene uncertain. With 5 bases removed from V and 0 bases from J, the gap between germline ends came to 10 bases. The CDR3 is made up of 14 amino acids. Germline V gene sequence: CDR1 SGHTA, CDR2 FQGTGA. The CDR3 sequence: CASSPSTVNTEAFF. The CDR3 nucleotides are TGTGCCAGCAGCCCCTCGACGGTGAACACTGAAGCTTTCTTT.

This clone came up once. The chain combines TRBV7-9 with TRBJ1-4; 11 bases are a match to TRBD1. Looked up from germline, CDR1 is SEHNR and CDR2 is FQNEAQ (reference sequence). The CDR3 is made up of 15 amino acids. The ends lost 5 bases at V and 8 bases at J; junction bases unmatched: 7. CDR3 loop: CASSQRTGGEEKLFF. In DNA, the CDR3 is TGTGCCAGCAGCCAACGGACAGGGGGCGAAGAAAAACTGTTTTTT.

The chain employs TRBV10-2 and TRBJ2-1; no clear D. This CDR3 is built from 11 residues. Trimming left V 8 bases short and J 5 bases short, with 7 bases between. Germline loops: CDR1 WSHSY, CDR2 SAAADI. The DNA for the CDR3 is TGCGCCAGCGGTCGGAACAATGAGCAGTTCTTC. This sequence encodes CASGRNNEQFF.

The chain recombines TRBV6-5 with TRBJ1-2, with D maybe TRBD1 (5 bases). Germline loops: CDR1 MNHEY, CDR2 SVGAGI. The V end lost 0 bases, the J end lost 3 bases, and 14 bases lay between the germline ends. The CDR3 is made up of 16 amino acids. CDR3 loop: CASSYSWGRAHYGYTF. The DNA for the CDR3 is TGTGCCAGCAGTTACTCGTGGGGCAGGGCTCACTATGGCTACACCTTC.